This T cell receptor beta chain was recorded in a study of T cells expressing NK-cell markers. Study-level points and caveats: Dominant NKG2C+ clonotypes accounted for about 1.0-8% of CD8+ T cells in more than five donors. In several donors, dominant clonotypes made up 28.3-60.1% of CD3+CD56-NKG2C+ cells.

As concerns this clonotype: Antigen specificity is unknown.

From germline, CDR1 is SNHLY and CDR2 FYNNEI. The CDR3 sequence is 14 residues long. TCRdb re-called the 5' RACE reads and catalogs CDR3 proteins one per entry, DNA excluded. Reported are 150,000 or so distinct CDR3 sequences; the ten largest clones contain 37%. The J gene is TRBJ2-3, the V gene TRBV2; TCRdb gives TRBD1 as the D gene, but with no DNA this cannot be confirmed. This clonotype was sampled from a woman aged 50 to 65 in good health. Input material: blood T cells: a sorted CD56 or NKG2C T cell subset, CD4+ or CD8+ T cells, or bulk PBMC T cells (not recorded which). The CDR3 region is CASGRTGLADTQYF.